Many counts were recorded for the clone carrying this T cell receptor beta chain. Its specificity is unknown. Time point noted: persistent/refractory GD, antithyroid drugs over 5 years with positive TRAb. The TCR library was prepared using RNA isolated from PBMCs. The data are from a study of regulatory T cells in long-lasting Graves disease. Broader study findings: Since the sample size was small, accuracy may have been reduced. Between persistent patients, about 2,800 public clonotypes were shared, exceeding the 800 to 1,000 shared between new patients.

Sequencing libraries for TCR beta were prepared with iRepertoire HTBI primers and Arm-PCR of CDR3 regions. Original processing methods: Samples revealed roughly 62 TRBV and 14 TRBJ segments. TCRdb reanalysed the multiplex PCR reads using MiXCR and keeps one entry per CDR3 protein. These V and J calls derive from TCRdb rather than the authors' analysis. The table includes fewer than 450,000 distinct CDR3 sequences, roughly a quarter detected once. The CDR3 has 13 residues. Between the trimmed V and J ends, which lost 5 bases and 5 bases, there was a span of 12 bases. This sequence was found in a female donor with Graves disease. The sequencing used peripheral blood mononuclear cells (PBMCs), collected when the disease was refractory, from a patient treated with antithyroid drugs. The chain is built from TRBV12-3 or TRBV12-4 and TRBJ2-5; D is uncertain. CDR3 DNA sequence: TGTGCCAGCAGTCTATGGACCGGCGAGACCCAGTACTTC. As protein: CASSLWTGETQYF.